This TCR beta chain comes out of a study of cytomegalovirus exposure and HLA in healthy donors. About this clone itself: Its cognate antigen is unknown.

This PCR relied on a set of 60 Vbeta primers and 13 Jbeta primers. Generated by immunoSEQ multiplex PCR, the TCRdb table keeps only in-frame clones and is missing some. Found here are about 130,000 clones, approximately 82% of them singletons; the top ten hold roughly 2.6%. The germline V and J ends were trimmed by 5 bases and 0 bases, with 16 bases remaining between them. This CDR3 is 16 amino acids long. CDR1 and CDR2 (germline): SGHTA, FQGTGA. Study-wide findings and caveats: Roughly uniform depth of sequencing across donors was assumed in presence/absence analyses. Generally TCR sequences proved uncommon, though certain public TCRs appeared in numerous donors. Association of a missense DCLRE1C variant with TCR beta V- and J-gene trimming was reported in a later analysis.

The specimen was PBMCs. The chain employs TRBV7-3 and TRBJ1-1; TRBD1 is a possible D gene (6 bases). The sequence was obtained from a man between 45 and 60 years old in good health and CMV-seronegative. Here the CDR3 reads CASSLTGTSMNTEAFF. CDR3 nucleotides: TGTGCCAGCAGCCTCACCGGGACAAGCATGAACACTGAAGCTTTCTTT.